These 16 T cell receptor beta chains were sequenced from one sample in a study of siplizumab effects on memory and regulatory T cells. Clones were read by immunoSEQ multiplex PCR, and TCRdb kept only the in-frame ones, dropping some. The table shows 100,000 or so clones, with about 90% occurring only once. The sample taken for sequencing was non-Treg CD4+ T cells sorted from blood. All receptors come from a human donor in good health.

The chain recombines TRBV6-6 with TRBJ1-1; D possibly corresponds to TRBD1 (6 bases). The CDR3 extends over 15 amino acids. The V end was cut by 2 bases, the J end by 11 bases, with 21 bases between. Germline assignment: CDR1 MNHNY and CDR2 SVGAGI (reference sequence). The CDR3 DNA follows: TGTGCCAGCAGTTACAGACTTGGCACCGGGACAACCGCTTTCTTT. This sequence encodes CASSYRLGTGTTAFF.

The chain couples TRBV19 to TRBJ2-5; weak D call: TRBD1 (5 bases). Trimming removed 4 bases from V and 4 bases from J, with 13 bases in between. The CDR3 runs to 14 residues. Germline CDR1 and CDR2: LNHDA and SQIVND (reference sequence). The CDR3 DNA reads as TGTGCCAGTAGTACGACATTTAGGGGAGAGACCCAGTACTTC. Encoded protein: CASSTTFRGETQYF.

A single count supports this clone. The chain couples TRBV18 to TRBJ2-1, with 10 bases identical to TRBD1. Germline V gives CDR1 KGHSH, CDR2 LQKENI. J gave up 8 bases and V 0 bases, and 13 bases lay outside the gene matches. This CDR3 region has 18 residues. The CDR3 spells CASSPPLRITGTGDEQFF. The DNA of the CDR3 is TGTGCCAGCTCACCACCCCTCCGTATAACCGGGACAGGGGATGAGCAGTTCTTC.

The chain uses TRBV13 and TRBJ2-5; D is perhaps TRBD2 (5 bases). CDR1 is PRHDT and CDR2 is FYEKMQ in the germline V gene (reference sequence). Trimming cost V 0 bases and J 7 bases, with 6 bases left between them. The CDR3 has 12 amino acids. The CDR3, as DNA: TGTGCCAGCAGCTTAGGCCGGGGGACCCAGTACTTC. Translated: CASSLGRGTQYF.

The chain combines TRBV5-1 with TRBJ2-7, with D hard to call. The germline V gene has CDR1 SGHRS and CDR2 YFSETQ. The CDR3 contains 11 residues. Deletions cut 3 bases from V and 5 bases from J, with 6 bases between. The CDR3, as DNA: TGCGCCAGCAGCTACCGTAACGAGCAGTACTTC. This gives the protein CASSYRNEQYF.

To note about this clone: At one end the junction does not follow the germline gene, possibly because of a read error. V gene TRBV30 combines with J gene TRBJ1-2; unclear D gene. CDR1 and CDR2 (germline): GTSNPN, SVGIG (reference sequence). The CDR3 contains 15 residues. The CDR3 here is CALSASFVDNYGYTF. Here the CDR3 DNA reads TGTGCCTTGAGTGCCTCCTTCGTGGATAACTATGGCTACACCTTC.

This clone was observed a single time. Sequence at one end of the junction differs from germline and may be a read error. V and J are TRBV18 and TRBJ2-3; D not resolved. The CDR3 loop spans 14 amino acids. Germline CDR1 reads KGHSH; CDR2 reads LQKENI. CDR3 bases: TGTGCCAGCACACCAGATCAGGTGACAGATACGCAGTATTTT. Protein product: CASTPDQVTDTQYF.

This sequence joins TRBV6-1 and TRBJ2-5, with D unresolved. V lost 2 bases, J lost 3 bases, and 10 bases lay in between. The CDR3 spans 14 residues. Germline-derived CDR1 and CDR2 are MNHNS and SASEGT. CDR3 sequence (DNA): TGTGCCAGCAGTGAATGGGCTACAGAAGAGACCCAGTACTTC. Its protein product is CASSEWATEETQYF.

The V call is TRBV27, the J call TRBJ2-7; D call uncertain. V lost 2 bases and J 2 bases, leaving 16 bases between the germline ends. Germline CDR1 is MNHEY and CDR2 is SMNVEV (reference sequence). CDR3 length equals 16 residues. The CDR3 coding sequence is TGTGCCAGCAGTTTACTATCCTCCCAAGGGCCCTACGAGCAGTACTTC. Translating gives CASSLLSSQGPYEQYF.

This chain uses TRBV7-8 with TRBJ2-7; TRBD1 matches 7 bases. Losses at the gene ends were 5 bases for V and 0 bases for J; bases not matched to a gene: 1. Germline V lookup: CDR1 SGHVS, CDR2 FQNEAQ. The CDR3 is 13 amino acids. CDR3 protein: CASSRQGSYEQYF. Written as DNA, the CDR3 is TGTGCCAGCAGCCGACAGGGCTCCTACGAGCAGTACTTC.

The chain combines TRBV7-9 with TRBJ1-5; TRBD1 matches 7 bases. V lost 0 bases, J lost 0 bases, and 8 bases stayed unmatched. The CDR3 runs to 18 residues. Germline-derived CDR1 and CDR2 are SEHNR and FQNEAQ (reference sequence). In nucleotides, the CDR3 is TGTGCCAGCAGCTTAGCGACGGGACAGAGAGTTAGCAATCAGCCCCAGCATTTT. Encoded protein: CASSLATGQRVSNQPQHF. Full variable domain (outside the CDR3, taken from reference TRBV7-9 and TRBJ1-5): DTGVSQNPRHKITKRGQNVTFRCDPISEHNRLYWYRQTLGQGPEFLTYFQNEAQLEKSRLLSDRFSAERPKGSFSTLEIQRTEQGDSAMYLCASSLATGQRVSNQPQHFGDGTRLSIL.

This sequence joins TRBV19 and TRBJ2-5; no reliable D call. The CDR3 runs to 11 residues. V was pared by 7 bases and J by 0 bases, with 3 bases between. Per germline, CDR1 LNHDA and CDR2 SQIVND (reference sequence). CDR3 DNA: TGTGCCAGTAAGGACCAAGAGACCCAGTACTTC. The encoded protein is CASKDQETQYF.

The chain has TRBV7-9 and TRBJ1-1; D is ambiguous. Germline-derived CDR1 and CDR2 are SEHNR and FQNEAQ (reference sequence). The CDR3 sequence is 14 residues long. Deletions cut 0 bases from V and 6 bases from J, with 11 bases between. CDR3 amino acids: CASSLAPRFSEAFF. Written as DNA, the CDR3 is TGTGCCAGCAGCTTAGCGCCCAGGTTTTCTGAAGCTTTCTTT.

J is TRBJ2-7 and V is TRBV10-3; possibly TRBD2 for D (5 bases). Germline CDR1 is ENHRY and CDR2 is SYGVKD. The V gene lost 2 bases and the J gene lost 2 bases, with 10 bases spanning the gap. The CDR3 covers 14 residues. The CDR3 sequence: CAISEGSVTYEQYF. The CDR3 nucleotides read TGTGCCATCAGTGAGGGGAGCGTCACCTACGAGCAGTACTTC.

CDR3 amino acids: CASSWAKGEGFTQYF. CDR3 coding DNA: TGTGCCAGCAGCTGGGCCAAGGGCGAGGGATTTACGCAGTATTTT. This chain joins TRBV5-5 and TRBJ2-3; a possible D gene is TRBD2 (5 bases). The V gene lost 3 bases and the J gene lost 8 bases, with 19 bases spanning the gap. This CDR3 has 15 residues. Germline CDR1 and CDR2: SGHKS and YYEKEE (reference sequence).

This chain connects TRBV29-1 to TRBJ1-1, with 12 bases lining up with TRBD1. Unmatched junction bases numbered 8, after V lost 6 bases and J lost 9 bases. The CDR3 loop spans 13 amino acids. Germline values: CDR1 SQVTM, CDR2 ANQGSEA. The CDR3 here is CSVSGQGASKAFF. CDR3 nucleotides: TGCAGCGTGTCGGGACAGGGGGCCTCAAAAGCTTTCTTT.